This entry lists 23 T cell receptor beta chains sequenced from one sample in a study of Ad26.COV2.S vaccination and SARS-CoV-2 variants. Sequencing used immunoSEQ multiplex PCR; TCRdb keeps in-frame clones, though not all of them. The sample consists of 320,000 or so clones, approximately 87% of them appearing once. Documented treatment: approximately 18 received Ad26.COV2.S at low or high dose, single or two shots; about 5 received placebo; per-sample allocation not given. Following the first vaccine or placebo injection, samples were taken on day 63. The sample consisted of peripheral blood, taken in a trial of Ad26.COV2.S vaccine versus placebo. These receptors were obtained from a person aged 18-60 years who received the Ad26.COV2.S COVID-19 vaccine or a placebo.

The V gene is TRBV6-5, the J gene TRBJ2-1; TRBD1 matches 9 bases. Germline loops: CDR1 MNHEY, CDR2 SVGAGI. The CDR3 runs 15 residues. The trim removed 6 bases at V and 5 bases at J, leaving 8 bases unmatched. The CDR3 loop is CASSLDRGANNEQFF. In nucleotides, the CDR3 is TGTGCCAGCAGCCTCGACAGGGGGGCCAACAATGAGCAGTTCTTC.

This chain connects TRBV12-3 or TRBV12-4 to TRBJ1-2; a weak D match, TRBD1 (6 bases). V was trimmed by 4 bases and J by 5 bases, leaving 8 bases between them. The CDR3 length is 12 residues. CDR3 in amino acids: CASSSQGYGYTF. The CDR3 DNA is TGTGCCAGCAGTTCCCAGGGGTATGGCTACACCTTC.

V is TRBV6-2 or TRBV6-3 and J is TRBJ2-7; TRBD1 is a possible D gene (5 bases). Germline lookup yields CDR1 MNHEY and CDR2 SVGEGT. This CDR3 has 14 residues. V was pared by 5 bases and J by 3 bases, with 14 bases between. CDR3 protein: CASSHPDRGYEQYF. In nucleotides, the CDR3 is TGTGCCAGCAGTCACCCCGACAGAGGCTACGAGCAGTACTTC.

The V call is TRBV19, the J call TRBJ2-1; D is unclear. Germline lookup yields CDR1 LNHDA and CDR2 SQIVND (reference sequence). V lost 3 bases and J 0 bases, leaving 15 bases between the germline ends. This CDR3 region has 17 residues. The CDR3 DNA follows: TGTGCCAGTAGTATGGGTAAAGGGCCGAGCTCCTACAATGAGCAGTTCTTC. Translation: CASSMGKGPSSYNEQFF. Using reference TRBV19 and TRBJ2-1 for the parts outside the CDR3, the full variable domain is DGGITQSPKYLFRKEGQNVTLSCEQNLNHDAMYWYRQDPGQGLRLIYYSQIVNDFQKGDIAEGYSVSREKKESFPLTVTSAQKNPTAFYLCASSMGKGPSSYNEQFFGPGTRLTVL.

The chain has TRBV11-3 and TRBJ2-1, with TRBD1 as a possible D gene (6 bases). Germline lookup yields CDR1 SGHNT and CDR2 YENEEA. With 0 bases removed from V and 7 bases from J, the gap between germline ends came to 10 bases. There are 14 residues in the CDR3. CDR3 coding DNA: TGTGCCAGCAGCTTAGAATGGGGGCAGAATGAGCAGTTCTTC. Its translation is CASSLEWGQNEQFF.

This clone was detected only a few times. The chain links TRBV6-1 to TRBJ1-5; D uncertain. Trimming stripped 2 bases from V and 5 bases from J, with 10 bases between. The CDR3 is 14 amino acids. CDR1 is MNHNS and CDR2 is SASEGT in the germline V gene. CDR3 sequence: CASSEPRPDQPQHF. As DNA, the CDR3 is TGTGCCAGCAGTGAACCCAGGCCGGATCAGCCCCAGCATTTT.

The V call is TRBV7-9, the J call TRBJ2-2, with 8 bases fitting TRBD2. CDR3 size: 18 residues. Germline values: CDR1 SEHNR, CDR2 FQNEAQ (reference sequence). V was pared by 4 bases and J by 1 base, with 11 bases of the junction left unmatched. The CDR3 DNA sequence: TGTGCCAGCAGCTCCTTCGAACTAGCGGTTAAGAACACCGGGGAGCTGTTTTTT. This translates into CASSSFELAVKNTGELFF.

The V gene is TRBV6-5, the J gene TRBJ1-2; D gene unclear. With 6 bases removed from V and 8 bases from J, the gap between germline ends came to 19 bases. In germline, CDR1 is MNHEY, CDR2 SVGAGI. This CDR3 contains 14 residues. CDR3 sequence: CASRRLKTFDGYTF. DNA of the CDR3: TGTGCCAGCAGAAGACTTAAGACCTTCGACGGCTACACCTTC.

V is TRBV7-8 and J is TRBJ1-1, with 10 bases fitting TRBD1. The CDR3 length is 14 residues. J lost 3 bases, V lost 6 bases, and 4 bases had no gene match. Germline CDR1 SGHVS, CDR2 FQNEAQ. The CDR3, as DNA: TGTGCCAGCAGGGGGGGACAGGGGTACACTGAAGCTTTCTTT. It specifies CASRGGQGYTEAFF.

The chain is built from TRBV6-5 and TRBJ1-1; perhaps TRBD1 as D (6 bases). V was clipped by 7 bases and J by 5 bases, with 14 bases between them. This CDR3 contains 13 residues. CDR1 and CDR2 (germline): MNHEY, SVGAGI. The CDR3 protein is CASKFERGTEAFF. The CDR3 nucleotides are TGTGCCAGCAAGTTCGAAAGGGGGACTGAAGCTTTCTTT.

Only a few counts were recorded for this clone. The chain links TRBV19 to TRBJ1-6; 7 bases match TRBD1. The CDR3 spans 13 residues. Germline trimming cut 11 bases from V and 7 bases from J; bases unmatched to any gene: 8. Germline CDR1 and CDR2: LNHDA and SQIVND (reference sequence). CDR3 region: CAVSGTANSPLHF. In DNA form, the CDR3 reads TGTGCCGTGTCCGGGACAGCGAATTCACCCCTCCACTTT.

The V and J genes are TRBV10-3 and TRBJ2-7; perhaps TRBD2 as D (6 bases). Germline CDR1 and CDR2: ENHRY and SYGVKD. This CDR3 spans 12 amino acids. V lost 5 bases and J lost 3, with 8 bases in between. This CDR3 reads CAISRDFYEQYV. In DNA form, the CDR3 reads TGTGCCATCAGTCGGGACTTCTACGAGCAGTACGTC.

The V call is TRBV3-1 (or the pseudogene TRBV3-2), the J call TRBJ1-4; TRBD1 aligns across 11 bases. The CDR3 is made up of 14 amino acids. The V and J ends lost 6 bases and 5 bases, in that order; junction bases with no gene match: 2. Germline loops: CDR1 LGHDT, CDR2 YNNKEL (reference sequence). This chain's CDR3 is CASSRTGGNEKLFF. Here the CDR3 DNA reads TGTGCCAGCAGTCGGACAGGGGGCAATGAAAAACTGTTTTTT.

This clone appeared a single time. DNA of the CDR3: TGTGCCAGCTCGGTGAACCGGGATGAAGCTTTCTTT. Residues: CASSVNRDEAFF. J is TRBJ1-1 and V is TRBV18; D call uncertain. Between the trimmed V and J ends, which lost 6 bases and 7 bases, there was a span of 12 bases. The CDR3 runs to 12 residues. Germline V gene lookup returns CDR1 KGHSH and CDR2 LQKENI.

The rearrangement uses TRBV18 and TRBJ1-2; TRBD1 agrees at 7 bases. The CDR3 has 14 residues. J gave up 7 bases and V 5 bases, and 10 bases lay outside the gene matches. Germline V lookup: CDR1 KGHSH, CDR2 LQKENI. CDR3 residues: CASSGGQEQGGYTF. The CDR3 DNA reads as TGTGCCAGCTCAGGCGGACAGGAGCAAGGTGGCTACACCTTC.

CDR3 nucleotide sequence: TGTGCCAGCAGTGATACACAGGACCCACTCCCTGAGCAGTACGTC. This sequence encodes CASSDTQDPLPEQYV. This chain joins TRBV6-4 and TRBJ2-7; tentatively, D is TRBD1 (5 bases). This CDR3 spans 15 amino acids. Trimming shortened V by 3 bases and J by 7 bases, and 19 bases separated the two germline ends. From germline, CDR1 is MRHNA and CDR2 SNTAGT.

The rearrangement uses TRBV6-5 and TRBJ1-1; no firm D call. The CDR3 length is 13 residues. Germline V lookup: CDR1 MNHEY, CDR2 SVGAGI. With 5 bases removed from V and 5 bases from J, the gap between germline ends came to 12 bases. The CDR3 sequence is CASSPPSETEAFF. CDR3 in DNA: TGTGCCAGCAGTCCCCCGTCCGAGACTGAAGCTTTCTTT.

V and J are TRBV19 and TRBJ2-5; 9 positions agree with TRBD2. CDR1 and CDR2 from the germline V gene are LNHDA and SQIVND (reference sequence). V lost 6 bases and J lost 4; bases outside the gene matches: 6. This CDR3 region has 14 residues. CDR3: CASRKGLAVETQYF. The CDR3 DNA reads TGTGCCAGTAGGAAGGGACTAGCTGTAGAGACCCAGTACTTC.

This sequence joins TRBV18 and TRBJ1-1, with D maybe TRBD1 (5 bases). This CDR3 region has 12 residues. Looked up from germline, CDR1 is KGHSH and CDR2 is LQKENI. Trimming left V 8 bases short and J 4 bases short, with 11 bases between. CDR3 sequence: CASEGTVTEAFF. Here the CDR3 DNA reads TGTGCCAGCGAGGGGACGGTCACTGAAGCTTTCTTT.

This clone was seen a handful of times. The chain couples TRBV6-6 to TRBJ1-5; unclear D gene. Germline assignment: CDR1 MNHNY and CDR2 SVGAGI (reference sequence). With 2 bases removed from V and 7 bases from J, the gap between germline ends came to 9 bases. The CDR3 has 13 amino acids. CDR3 DNA: TGTGCCAGCAGTTACATCTATGAGCAGCCCCAGCATTTT. This codes for CASSYIYEQPQHF.

V is TRBV7-6 and J is TRBJ2-5; 7 nucleotides line up with TRBD2. Germline CDR1 is SGHVS and CDR2 is FNYEAQ. This CDR3 is 15 amino acids long. The V segment lost 5 bases and the J segment 5 bases; nucleotides outside the gene matches: 11. This CDR3 is CASSPLEREGETQYF. Here the CDR3 DNA reads TGTGCCAGCAGCCCCCTTGAGCGGGAAGGTGAGACCCAGTACTTC.

This clone was seen more than once but under ten times. V gene TRBV6-2 or TRBV6-3 combines with J gene TRBJ2-1; D perhaps matches TRBD1 (5 bases). Trimming left V 1 base short and J 12 bases short, with 10 bases between. Germline V gene lookup returns CDR1 MNHEY and CDR2 SVGEGT. The CDR3 totals 12 residues. The CDR3 region has the DNA TGTGCCAGCAGTTACTGGATGCAGGGGCAGTTCTTC. This translates into CASSYWMQGQFF.

The chain employs TRBV4-3 and TRBJ2-3, with a possible D match to TRBD2 (6 bases). The CDR3 sequence is 15 residues long. V was trimmed by 1 base and J by 1 base, leaving 9 bases between them. The germline gives CDR1 LGHNA, CDR2 YSLEER. CDR3 amino acids: CASSQVASGTDTQYF. The CDR3 nucleotides read TGCGCCAGCAGCCAAGTCGCTAGCGGCACAGATACGCAGTATTTT.